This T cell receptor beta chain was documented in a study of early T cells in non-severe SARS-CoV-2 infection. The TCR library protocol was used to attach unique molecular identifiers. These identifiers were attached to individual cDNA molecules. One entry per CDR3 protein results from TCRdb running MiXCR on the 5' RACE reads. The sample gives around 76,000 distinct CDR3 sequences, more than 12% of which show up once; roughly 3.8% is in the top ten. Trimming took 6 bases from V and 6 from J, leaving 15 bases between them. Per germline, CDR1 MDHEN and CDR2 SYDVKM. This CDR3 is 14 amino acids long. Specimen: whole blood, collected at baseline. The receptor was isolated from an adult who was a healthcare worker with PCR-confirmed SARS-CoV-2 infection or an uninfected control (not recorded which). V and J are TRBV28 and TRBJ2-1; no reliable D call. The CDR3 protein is CASRRLSKTNEQFF. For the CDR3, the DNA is TGTGCCAGCAGGAGGCTTTCCAAGACCAATGAGCAGTTCTTC.